Each of the 13 T cell receptor beta chains below was sequenced from the same sample in a study of cytomegalovirus exposure and HLA in healthy donors. The PCR ran on 60 Vbeta and 13 Jbeta primers. The table came from immunoSEQ multiplex PCR; TCRdb's copy has only in-frame clones and leaves some out. In the table there are 150,000 to 200,000 clones, almost 80% of which are singletons. What was sequenced was PBMCs. The receptors come from a man aged 30 to 39 in good health and CMV-seronegative.

The chain uses TRBV9 and TRBJ1-1; 7 bases map to TRBD1. J lost 3 bases, V lost 4 bases, and 3 bases had no gene match. Germline V gene lookup returns CDR1 SGDLS and CDR2 YYNGEE. There are 13 residues in the CDR3. The DNA of the CDR3 is TGTGCCAGCAGCCGGGACAGTTACACTGAAGCTTTCTTT. It specifies CASSRDSYTEAFF.

V is TRBV18 and J is TRBJ2-2, with TRBD1 as a possible D gene (6 bases). The germline gives CDR1 KGHSH, CDR2 LQKENI. Between the trimmed V and J ends, which lost 3 bases and 4 bases, there was a span of 9 bases. This CDR3 comprises 14 residues. CDR3 sequence: CASSPGHLTGELFF. The CDR3, as DNA: TGTGCCAGCTCACCGGGACATCTCACCGGGGAGCTGTTTTTT.

The gene calls are TRBV4-1 and TRBJ2-7; TRBD2 aligns across 11 bases. Germline V gene data show CDR1 as MGHRA and CDR2 as YSYEKL. V was clipped by 4 bases and J by 2 bases; unmatched bases: 7. The CDR3 totals 16 residues. In nucleotides, the CDR3 is TGCGCCAGCAGCCGAACCCTAGCGGGGGGTACCTACGAGCAGTACTTC. Translating it yields CASSRTLAGGTYEQYF.

The chain employs TRBV19 and TRBJ2-2; 8 nucleotides match TRBD2. The germline gives CDR1 LNHDA, CDR2 SQIVND (reference sequence). This CDR3 is built from 17 residues. V was clipped by 0 bases and J by 2 bases; unmatched bases: 5. This CDR3 reads CASSIDQTSVNTGELFF. The CDR3 coding sequence is TGTGCCAGTAGTATAGATCAGACTAGCGTTAACACCGGGGAGCTGTTTTTT.

This chain connects TRBV5-1 to TRBJ2-2, with TRBD2 identical over 12 bases. The junction had 3 bases not matched to a gene; V was cut back by 2 bases and J by 1 base. This CDR3 spans 17 amino acids. CDR1 and CDR2 (germline): SGHRS, YFSETQ. In nucleotides, the CDR3 is TGCGCCAGCAGCTTCTCTAGCGGGGGGGTGAACACCGGGGAGCTGTTTTTT. It yields the protein CASSFSSGGVNTGELFF.

The rearrangement uses TRBV4-1 and TRBJ1-4; no reliable D call. Between the trimmed V and J ends, which lost 1 base and 5 bases, there was a span of 11 bases. The CDR3 extends over 15 amino acids. In germline, CDR1 is MGHRA, CDR2 YSYEKL. CDR3 nucleotides: TGCGCCAGCAGCCAAGTGTCGACACCGAATGAAAAACTGTTTTTT. This codes for CASSQVSTPNEKLFF.

Notes on this clone: At one end the junction does not follow the germline gene, possibly because of a read error. The genes are TRBV28 and TRBJ2-7, with TRBD2 identical over 7 bases. Germline values: CDR1 MDHEN, CDR2 SYDVKM. The CDR3 sequence is 14 residues long. The CDR3 coding sequence is TGTGCCAGCAGGAACCGGGACTACTCCAACGAGCAGTACTTC. This sequence encodes CASRNRDYSNEQYF.

This sequence joins TRBV11-2 and TRBJ2-2, with D tentatively TRBD2 (6 bases). This CDR3 has 16 residues. Germline CDR1 SGHAT, CDR2 FQNNGV. Trimming took 6 bases from V and 0 from J, leaving 14 bases between them. The CDR3 sequence: CASRGWAGPNTGELFF. The CDR3 coding sequence is TGTGCCAGCAGAGGATGGGCGGGACCGAACACCGGGGAGCTGTTTTTT.

The chain employs TRBV7-6 and TRBJ1-6, with D uncertain. CDR1 and CDR2 from the germline V gene are SGHVS and FNYEAQ. The CDR3 is made up of 15 amino acids. V was shortened by 1 base and J by 2 bases, with 6 bases between the two germline ends. CDR3: CASSLGEPYNSPLHF. For the CDR3, the DNA is TGTGCCAGCAGCTTAGGGGAGCCCTATAATTCACCCCTCCACTTT.

The rearrangement links TRBV7-9 to TRBJ2-1; D is possibly TRBD2 (5 bases). The germline V gene encodes CDR1 SEHNR and CDR2 FQNEAQ (reference sequence). CDR3 length: 17 residues. V lost 2 bases and J lost 0, with 14 bases in between. The chain's CDR3 is CASSLRPAGGSYNEQFF. The CDR3 nucleotides read TGTGCCAGCAGCTTACGTCCTGCGGGCGGCTCCTACAATGAGCAGTTCTTC. The entire variable domain, with the rest obtained from reference TRBV7-9 and TRBJ2-1, is as follows: DTGVSQNPRHKITKRGQNVTFRCDPISEHNRLYWYRQTLGQGPEFLTYFQNEAQLEKSRLLSDRFSAERPKGSFSTLEIQRTEQGDSAMYLCASSLRPAGGSYNEQFFGPGTRLTVL.

The V gene is TRBV2, the J gene TRBJ2-1; no clear D gene. The germline V gene encodes CDR1 SNHLY and CDR2 FYNNEI. The CDR3 consists of 14 residues. The germline V and J ends were trimmed by 5 bases and 8 bases, with 16 bases remaining between them. CDR3 sequence: CASSRSGIADEQFF. Here the CDR3 DNA reads TGTGCCAGCAGTAGATCCGGCATCGCGGATGAGCAGTTCTTC.

The chain links TRBV7-6 to TRBJ2-5; 8 bases fit TRBD2. This CDR3 has 16 amino acids. From germline, CDR1 is SGHVS and CDR2 FNYEAQ. Losses at the gene ends were 2 bases for V and 5 bases for J; bases not matched to a gene: 10. The DNA for the CDR3 is TGTGCCAGCAGCTTACCTCCTCGCGGGGGGATTGAGACCCAGTACTTC. This translates into CASSLPPRGGIETQYF.

The chain uses TRBV5-1 and TRBJ2-5; D is perhaps TRBD2 (5 bases). CDR1 and CDR2 from the germline V gene are SGHRS and YFSETQ. CDR3 size: 15 residues. Trimming stripped 0 bases from V and 5 bases from J, with 14 bases between. CDR3 DNA sequence: TGCGCCAGCAGCTTGGCCTCTAGCATTGGGGAGACCCAGTACTTC. Amino acids: CASSLASSIGETQYF. Full variable domain (outside the CDR3, taken from reference TRBV5-1 and TRBJ2-5): KAGVTQTPRYLIKTRGQQVTLSCSPISGHRSVSWYQQTPGQGLQFLFEYFSETQRNKGNFPGRFSGRQFSNSRSEMNVSTLELGDSALYLCASSLASSIGETQYFGPGTRLLVL.